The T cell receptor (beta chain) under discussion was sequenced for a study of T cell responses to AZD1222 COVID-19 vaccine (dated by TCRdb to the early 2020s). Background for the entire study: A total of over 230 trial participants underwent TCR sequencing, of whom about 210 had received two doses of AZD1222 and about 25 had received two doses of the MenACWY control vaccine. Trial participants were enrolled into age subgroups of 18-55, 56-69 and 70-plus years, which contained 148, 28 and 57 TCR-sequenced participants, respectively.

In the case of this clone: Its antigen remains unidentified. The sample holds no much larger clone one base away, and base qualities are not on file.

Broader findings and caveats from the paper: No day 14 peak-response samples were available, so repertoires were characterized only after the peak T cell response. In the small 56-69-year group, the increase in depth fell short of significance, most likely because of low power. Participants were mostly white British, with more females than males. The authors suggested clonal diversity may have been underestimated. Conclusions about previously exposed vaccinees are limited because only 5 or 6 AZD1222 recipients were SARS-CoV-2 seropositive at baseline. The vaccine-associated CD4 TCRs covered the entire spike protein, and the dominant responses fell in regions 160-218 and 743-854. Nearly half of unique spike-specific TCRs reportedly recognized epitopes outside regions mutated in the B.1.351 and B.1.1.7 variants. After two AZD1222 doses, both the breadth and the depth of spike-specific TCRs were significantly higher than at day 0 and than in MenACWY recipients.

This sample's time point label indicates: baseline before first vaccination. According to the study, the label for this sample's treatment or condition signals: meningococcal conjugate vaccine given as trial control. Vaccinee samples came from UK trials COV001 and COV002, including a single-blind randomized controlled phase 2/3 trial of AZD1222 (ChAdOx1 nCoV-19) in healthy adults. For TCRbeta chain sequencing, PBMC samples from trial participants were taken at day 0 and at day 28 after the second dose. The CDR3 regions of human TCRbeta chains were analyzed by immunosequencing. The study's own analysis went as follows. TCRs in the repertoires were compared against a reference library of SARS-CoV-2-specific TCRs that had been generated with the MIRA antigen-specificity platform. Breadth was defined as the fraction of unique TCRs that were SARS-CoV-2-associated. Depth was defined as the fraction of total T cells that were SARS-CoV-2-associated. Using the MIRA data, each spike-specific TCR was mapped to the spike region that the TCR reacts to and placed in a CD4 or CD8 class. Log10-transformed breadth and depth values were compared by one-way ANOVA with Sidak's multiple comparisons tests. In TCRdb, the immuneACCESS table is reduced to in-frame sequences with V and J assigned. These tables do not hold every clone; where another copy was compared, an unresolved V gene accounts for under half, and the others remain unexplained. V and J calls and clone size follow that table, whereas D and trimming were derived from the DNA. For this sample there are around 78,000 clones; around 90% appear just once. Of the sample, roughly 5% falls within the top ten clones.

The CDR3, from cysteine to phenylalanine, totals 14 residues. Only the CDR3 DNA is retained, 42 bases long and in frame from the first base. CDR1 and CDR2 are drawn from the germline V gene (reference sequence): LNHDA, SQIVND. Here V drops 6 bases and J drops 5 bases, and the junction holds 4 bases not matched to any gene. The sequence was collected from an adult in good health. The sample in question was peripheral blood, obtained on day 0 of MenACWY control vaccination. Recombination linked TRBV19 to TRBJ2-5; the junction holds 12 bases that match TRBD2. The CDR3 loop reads CASSLAGGHETQYF. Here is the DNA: TGTGCCAGTAGCCTAGCGGGGGGGCATGAGACCCAGTACTTC.